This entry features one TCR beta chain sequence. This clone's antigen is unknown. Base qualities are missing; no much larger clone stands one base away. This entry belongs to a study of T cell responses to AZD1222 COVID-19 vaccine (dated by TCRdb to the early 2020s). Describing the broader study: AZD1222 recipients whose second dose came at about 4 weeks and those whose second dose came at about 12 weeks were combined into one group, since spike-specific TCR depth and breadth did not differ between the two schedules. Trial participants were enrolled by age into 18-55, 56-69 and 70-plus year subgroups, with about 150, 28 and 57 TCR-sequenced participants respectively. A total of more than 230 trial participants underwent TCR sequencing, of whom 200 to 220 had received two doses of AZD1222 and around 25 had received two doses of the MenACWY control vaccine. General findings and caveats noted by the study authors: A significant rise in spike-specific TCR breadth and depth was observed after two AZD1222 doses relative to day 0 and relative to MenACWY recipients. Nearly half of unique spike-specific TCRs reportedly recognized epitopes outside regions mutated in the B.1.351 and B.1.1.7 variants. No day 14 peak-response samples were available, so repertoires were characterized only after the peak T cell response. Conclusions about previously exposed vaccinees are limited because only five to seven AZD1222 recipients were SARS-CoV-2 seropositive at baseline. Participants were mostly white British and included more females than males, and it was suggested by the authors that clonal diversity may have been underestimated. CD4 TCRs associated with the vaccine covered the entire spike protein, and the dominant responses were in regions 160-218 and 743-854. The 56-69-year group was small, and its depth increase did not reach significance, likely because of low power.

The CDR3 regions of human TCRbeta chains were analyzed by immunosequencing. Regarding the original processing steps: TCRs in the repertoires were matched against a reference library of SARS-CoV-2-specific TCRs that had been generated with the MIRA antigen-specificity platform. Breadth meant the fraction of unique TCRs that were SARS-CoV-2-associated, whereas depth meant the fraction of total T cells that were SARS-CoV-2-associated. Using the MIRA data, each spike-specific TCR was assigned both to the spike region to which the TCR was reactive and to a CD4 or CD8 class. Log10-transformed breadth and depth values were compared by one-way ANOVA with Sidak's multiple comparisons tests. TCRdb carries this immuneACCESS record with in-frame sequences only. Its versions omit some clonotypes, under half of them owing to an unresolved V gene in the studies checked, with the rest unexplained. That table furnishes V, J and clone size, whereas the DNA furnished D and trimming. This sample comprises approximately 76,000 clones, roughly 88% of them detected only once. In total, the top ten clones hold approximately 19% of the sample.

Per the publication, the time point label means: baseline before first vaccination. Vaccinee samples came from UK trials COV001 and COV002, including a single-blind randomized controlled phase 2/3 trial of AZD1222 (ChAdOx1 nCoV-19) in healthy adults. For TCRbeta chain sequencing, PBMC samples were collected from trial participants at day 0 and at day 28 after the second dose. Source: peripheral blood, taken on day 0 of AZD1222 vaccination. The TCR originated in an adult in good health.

The CDR3 region reads CASSHRGSGRDQYF. The bases read TGCGCCAGCAGCCATCGGGGTAGCGGGAGAGACCAGTACTTC. In this chain, TRBV4-1 is recombined with TRBJ2-5; TRBD2 agrees with 9 junctional bases. For this chain, trimming is 3 bases at the V end and 10 bases at the J end, and the number of junction bases without a gene match is 9. In the germline V gene, CDR1 corresponds to MGHRA and CDR2 to YSYEKL. The CDR3 numbers 14 residues from cysteine through phenylalanine. Only CDR3 DNA remains: 42 bases, in frame from the first base.